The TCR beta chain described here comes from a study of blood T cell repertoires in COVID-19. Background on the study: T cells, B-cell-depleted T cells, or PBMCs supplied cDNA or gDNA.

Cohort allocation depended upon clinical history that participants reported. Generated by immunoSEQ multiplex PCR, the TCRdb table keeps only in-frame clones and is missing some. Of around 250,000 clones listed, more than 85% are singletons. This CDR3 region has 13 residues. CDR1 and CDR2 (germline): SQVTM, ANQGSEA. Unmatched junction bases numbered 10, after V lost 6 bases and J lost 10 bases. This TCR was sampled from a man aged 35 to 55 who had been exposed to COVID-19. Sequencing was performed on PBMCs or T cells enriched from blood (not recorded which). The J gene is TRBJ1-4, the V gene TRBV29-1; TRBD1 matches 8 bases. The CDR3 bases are TGCAGCGTCGCTGACAGGGGCGCTCGAAAACTGTTTTTT. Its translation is CSVADRGARKLFF.